These T cell receptor beta chains were read from a single sample in a study of cytotoxic CD8 clonotypes in ibrutinib-treated CLL. Only in-frame clones appear in the TCRdb table, and some are missing; sequencing was by immunoSEQ multiplex PCR. The sample holds around 160,000 clones; 70% to 85% are singletons and the top ten take about 2%. The sequences come from PBMCs, collected after 12 months of ibrutinib treatment. The receptors were gathered from a human donor with chronic lymphocytic leukemia. Each CDR3 is given with its conserved first and last residue. The D gene is left open where the match is weak. Clone sizes are given selectively: once, few, many, or a class where the clone is expanded.

j_call	d_call	v_call	clone_size	cdr3_aa	cdr3_nt
TRBJ1-3	TRBD1	TRBV18	once	CASSFGTGSSGNTIYF	TGTGCCAGCTCATTTGGGACAGGCTCCTCCGGAAACACCATATATTTT
TRBJ2-4	TRBD1	TRBV19	.	CATKDRVKDIQYF	TGTGCCACCAAGGACAGGGTAAAAGACATTCAGTACTTC
TRBJ2-7	.	TRBV28	.	CAVREQGGSYEQYF	TGTGCCGTACGAGAACAGGGTGGCTCCTACGAGCAGTACTTC
TRBJ2-1	.	TRBV7-9	.	CASSFLRGSGYNEQFF	TGTGCCAGCAGCTTCTTACGAGGGAGCGGGTACAATGAGCAGTTCTTC
TRBJ2-7	TRBD1	TRBV25-1	.	CASRDRGFHEQYF	TGTGCCAGCAGGGACAGGGGTTTCCACGAGCAGTACTTC
TRBJ2-7	TRBD1	TRBV5-1	.	CASSSPGQGENEQYF	TGCGCCAGCAGCTCCCCGGGACAGGGTGAAAACGAGCAGTACTTC
TRBJ2-7	.	TRBV2	.	CASSDQGGFATVDYEQYF	TGTGCCAGCAGTGATCAAGGAGGGTTCGCTACGGTGGACTACGAGCAGTACTTC
TRBJ2-3	TRBD2	TRBV2	.	CASSRTSGADPLSTDTQYF	TGTGCCAGCAGTAGGACTAGCGGGGCCGACCCTCTTAGCACAGATACGCAGTATTTT
TRBJ2-3	.	TRBV28	.	CASSPYSGVSTDTQYF	TGTGCCAGCAGCCCCTATAGCGGAGTTAGCACAGATACGCAGTATTTT
TRBJ2-2	.	TRBV2	once	CASTGGGKLAGELFF	TGTGCCAGCACCGGAGGCGGAAAACTCGCCGGGGAGCTGTTTTTT
TRBJ2-7	TRBD1	TRBV5-1	.	CASSADRAYEQYF	TGCGCCAGCAGCGCCGACAGGGCCTACGAGCAGTACTTC
TRBJ2-7	TRBD1	TRBV4-1	.	CASSQDSGTGGDEQYF	TGCGCCAGCAGCCAAGATTCCGGGACAGGGGGAGACGAGCAGTACTTC
TRBJ1-5	.	TRBV5-1	.	CASSLDGYSNQPQHF	TGCGCCAGCAGCTTGGATGGGTATAGCAATCAGCCCCAGCATTTT
TRBJ2-5	.	TRBV28	.	CASSLLQETQYF	TGTGCCAGCAGTTTACTTCAAGAGACCCAGTACTTC
TRBJ1-5	.	TRBV5-5	.	CASRLQGYGQPQHF	TGTGCCAGCAGACTTCAGGGGTATGGTCAGCCCCAGCATTTT
TRBJ2-2	.	TRBV11-2	.	CASSLDLEEGRGTGELFF	TGTGCCAGCAGCTTAGATCTGGAGGAGGGGCGAGGCACCGGGGAGCTGTTTTTT
TRBJ1-4	.	TRBV7-3	.	CASSLQGYEKLFF	TGTGCCAGCAGCTTACAGGGTTATGAAAAACTGTTTTTT
TRBJ1-4	.	TRBV28	.	CASSSGGGRNEKLFF	TGTGCCAGCAGTTCTGGGGGAGGTAGGAATGAAAAACTGTTTTTT
TRBJ2-7	TRBD2	TRBV4-1	few	CASSPVGLAGFYEQYF	TGCGCCAGCAGCCCCGTGGGGCTAGCGGGATTCTACGAGCAGTACTTC
TRBJ2-5	.	TRBV9	.	CASSPRGSWVETQYF	TGTGCCAGCAGCCCCCGGGGGTCGTGGGTCGAGACCCAGTACTTC
TRBJ2-7	.	TRBV15	.	CATSGAENYEQYF	TGTGCCACCAGCGGCGCGGAAAACTACGAGCAGTACTTC
TRBJ2-1	.	TRBV14	.	CASSRGRGAYNEQFF	TGTGCCAGCAGCCGAGGAAGGGGAGCCTACAATGAGCAGTTCTTC
TRBJ2-5	.	TRBV27	.	CASRLGNGETQYF	TGTGCCAGCAGGCTGGGGAATGGAGAGACCCAGTACTTC
TRBJ2-3	.	TRBV5-1	.	CASSGITSTDTQYF	TGCGCCAGCAGCGGAATTACTAGCACAGATACGCAGTATTTT
TRBJ2-7	.	TRBV2	.	CASSAQLGLSSEQYF	TGTGCCAGCAGTGCCCAATTGGGCCTCTCCTCCGAGCAGTACTTC
TRBJ2-3	TRBD2	TRBV7-2	.	CASSPGGLAGVADTQYF	TGTGCCAGCAGCCCCGGGGGACTAGCGGGAGTTGCAGATACGCAGTATTTT
TRBJ2-1	.	TRBV7-2	.	CASSSSLHRSSYNEQFF	TGTGCCAGCAGCTCGTCCCTACACAGGAGCTCCTACAATGAGCAGTTCTTC
TRBJ2-1	.	TRBV5-1	.	CASSLGGGYNEQFF	TGCGCCAGCAGCTTGGGAGGGGGCTACAATGAGCAGTTCTTC
TRBJ1-3	TRBD1	TRBV4-3	few	CASSQNTGTGGHTIYF	TGCGCCAGCAGCCAAAATACCGGGACAGGGGGACACACCATATATTTT
TRBJ2-5	.	TRBV5-1	.	CASSKREVETQYF	TGCGCCAGCAGCAAAAGGGAGGTAGAGACCCAGTACTTC
TRBJ1-2	.	TRBV2	.	CASRGDSVAYGYTF	TGTGCCAGCAGGGGAGACAGCGTTGCCTATGGCTACACCTTC
TRBJ1-3	TRBD1	TRBV7-2	.	CASSLMGQGGNTIYF	TGTGCCAGCAGCTTAATGGGACAGGGGGGAAACACCATATATTTT
TRBJ2-7	.	TRBV5-4	.	CASSLVGAGEQYF	TGTGCCAGCAGCTTGGTTGGGGCGGGGGAGCAGTACTTC
TRBJ1-3	TRBD1	TRBV7-9	.	CASSSPGQVSSGNTIYF	TGTGCCAGCAGCTCACCGGGACAGGTCAGCTCTGGAAACACCATATATTTT
TRBJ1-1	.	TRBV19	.	CASSIAGGVAAFF	TGTGCCAGTAGTATAGCCGGGGGGGTTGCGGCTTTCTTT
TRBJ2-3	.	TRBV5-8	.	CASTRMSADTQYF	TGTGCCAGCACTCGGATGTCTGCAGATACGCAGTATTTT
TRBJ2-4	.	TRBV21-1	.	CASSRSHSRAWVAKNIQYF	TGTGCCAGCAGCAGGTCCCATTCCCGGGCTTGGGTAGCCAAAAACATTCAGTACTTC
TRBJ2-7	TRBD1	TRBV7-6	.	CASSSTGALSYEQYF	TGTGCCAGCAGCTCGACAGGGGCGCTCTCCTACGAGCAGTACTTC
TRBJ2-3	TRBD1	TRBV5-1	.	CASSLGDRALSDTQYF	TGCGCCAGCAGCTTGGGGGACAGGGCACTTTCAGATACGCAGTATTTT
TRBJ1-5	.	TRBV4-2	.	CASSQGLAGSNQPQHF	TGTGCCAGCAGCCAAGGGTTGGCAGGGAGCAATCAGCCCCAGCATTTT
TRBJ1-2	.	TRBV11-2	.	CASSLDWNSPYGYTF	TGTGCCAGCAGCTTAGATTGGAATTCTCCCTATGGCTACACCTTC
TRBJ2-1	TRBD2	TRBV12-5	.	CASGLVRGTSGRAVTYNEQFF	TGTGCTAGTGGTTTGGTACGAGGGACTAGCGGGAGGGCCGTCACCTACAATGAGCAGTTCTTC
TRBJ2-1	.	TRBV7-9	.	CASRGGSSEQFF	TGTGCCAGCAGGGGTGGGAGCAGTGAGCAGTTCTTC
TRBJ2-1	.	TRBV18	.	CASSSRPTDGLTDEQFF	TGTGCCAGCTCGTCGAGACCCACGGACGGATTGACGGATGAGCAGTTCTTC
TRBJ2-6	.	TRBV27	.	CASSLSRPGANVLTF	TGTGCCAGCAGTTTATCCCGGCCCGGGGCCAACGTCCTGACTTTC
TRBJ2-3	TRBD2	TRBV27	once	CASSFYSGRAEDTQYF	TGTGCCAGCAGTTTTTATAGCGGGAGGGCGGAAGATACGCAGTATTTT
TRBJ2-5	.	TRBV14	.	CASSQDRIWEEETQYF	TGTGCCAGCAGCCAAGATCGAATTTGGGAGGAAGAGACCCAGTACTTC
TRBJ2-1	TRBD1	TRBV4-2	.	CASSPSGQVYNEQFF	TGTGCCAGCAGCCCCTCGGGACAGGTCTACAATGAGCAGTTCTTC
TRBJ1-1	TRBD1	TRBV27	few	CASTATGLNTEAFF	TGTGCCAGCACCGCGACAGGGTTAAACACTGAAGCTTTCTTT
TRBJ2-2	.	TRBV5-8	.	CASSLFQGNTGELFF	TGTGCCAGCAGCTTGTTCCAGGGGAACACCGGGGAGCTGTTTTTT